The source of this T cell receptor beta chain is a study of blood T cell repertoires in COVID-19. Study at large: In each case, the material was cDNA or gDNA derived from T cells, B-cell-depleted T cells, or PBMCs.

Assay: immunoSEQ multiplex PCR; the TCRdb copy retains only in-frame clones and omits some. Of 180,000 or so clones in the sample, about 89% were seen once. Specimen: peripheral blood. The receptor comes from a man aged 35 to 55 with active or convalescent COVID-19.

This CDR3 is CASKTVAGGPYNEQFF. The CDR3 DNA follows: TGTGCCAGCAAAACCGTAGCGGGGGGGCCGTACAATGAGCAGTTCTTC. This chain links TRBV2 with TRBJ2-1; TRBD2 agrees at 11 bases. The CDR3 consists of 16 residues. V trimming: 7 bases; J trimming: 4 bases; junction bases outside the gene matches: 9. Germline V CDR1 and CDR2: SNHLY, FYNNEI.